Below, one T cell receptor (beta chain) is given with its context. These data come from a study of blood T cell repertoires in COVID-19. Study in general: Both acute and convalescent COVID-19 samples were obtained from the United States, Italy and Spain. PBMCs, B-cell-depleted T cells, or T cells were the source of the cDNA or gDNA that made up the material.

The CDR3 extends over 12 amino acids. The V and J ends lost 8 bases and 5 bases respectively, with 11 bases between them. Per the study methods: Amplifying reference gene primers gave estimates of nucleated cell counts. Using immunoSEQ multiplex PCR, the repertoire was profiled, and TCRdb retains in-frame clones only, with some absent. Clone size and the V and J calls come from that table; the DNA yielded D and trimming. The profile covers roughly 150,000 clones, with around 79% appearing a single time and under 10% taken by the ten largest. The sample consisted of peripheral blood. This TCR came from a man aged 45-65 years with active or convalescent COVID-19. This chain links TRBV12-3 or TRBV12-4 with TRBJ2-3; D is possibly TRBD1 (5 bases). As DNA, the CDR3 is TGTGCCAGCGCTTCCCAGGGAGATACGCAGTATTTT. Protein product: CASASQGDTQYF.